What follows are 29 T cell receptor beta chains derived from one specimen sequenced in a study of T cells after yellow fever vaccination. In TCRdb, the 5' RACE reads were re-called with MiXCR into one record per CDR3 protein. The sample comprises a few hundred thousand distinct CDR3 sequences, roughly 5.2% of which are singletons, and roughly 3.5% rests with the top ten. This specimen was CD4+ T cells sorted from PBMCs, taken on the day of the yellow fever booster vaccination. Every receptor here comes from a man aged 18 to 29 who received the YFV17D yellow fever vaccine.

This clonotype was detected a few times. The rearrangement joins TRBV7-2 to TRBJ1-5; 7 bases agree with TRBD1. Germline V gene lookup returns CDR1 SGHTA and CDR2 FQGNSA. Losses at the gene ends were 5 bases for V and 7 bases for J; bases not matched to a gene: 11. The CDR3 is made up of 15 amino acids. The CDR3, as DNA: TGTGCCAGCAGCATTAGAGGGGGCCCCAGGCAGCCCCAGCATTTT. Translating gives CASSIRGGPRQPQHF.

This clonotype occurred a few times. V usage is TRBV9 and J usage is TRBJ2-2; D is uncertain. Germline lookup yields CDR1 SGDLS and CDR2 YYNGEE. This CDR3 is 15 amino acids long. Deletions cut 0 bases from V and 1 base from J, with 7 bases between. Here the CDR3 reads CASSVGSRNTGELFF. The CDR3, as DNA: TGTGCCAGCAGCGTAGGCAGCCGGAACACCGGGGAGCTGTTTTTT.

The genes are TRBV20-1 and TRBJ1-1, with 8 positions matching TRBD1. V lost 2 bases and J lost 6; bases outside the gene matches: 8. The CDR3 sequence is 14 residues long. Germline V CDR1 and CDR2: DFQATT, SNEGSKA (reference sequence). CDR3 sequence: CSARTRGLDAEAFF. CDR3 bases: TGCAGTGCTAGAACCAGGGGGCTGGACGCTGAAGCTTTCTTT.

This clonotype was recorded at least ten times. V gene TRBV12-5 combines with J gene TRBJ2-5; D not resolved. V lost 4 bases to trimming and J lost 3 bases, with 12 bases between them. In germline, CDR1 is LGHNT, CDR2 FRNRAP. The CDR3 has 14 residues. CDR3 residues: CASGSRPLEETQYF. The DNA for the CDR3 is TGTGCTAGTGGTTCCCGACCCCTGGAAGAGACCCAGTACTTC.

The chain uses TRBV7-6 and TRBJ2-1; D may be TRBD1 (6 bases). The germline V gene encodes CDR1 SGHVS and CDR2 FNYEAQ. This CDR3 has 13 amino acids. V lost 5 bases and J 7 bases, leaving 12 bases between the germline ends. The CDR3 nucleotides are TGTGCCAGCAGCAGGGACATCCGAAATGAGCAGTTCTTC. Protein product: CASSRDIRNEQFF.

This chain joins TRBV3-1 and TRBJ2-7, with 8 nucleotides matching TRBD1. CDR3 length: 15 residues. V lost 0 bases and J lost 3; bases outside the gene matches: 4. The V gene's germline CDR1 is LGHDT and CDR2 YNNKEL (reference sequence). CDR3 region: CASSQDYRGNYEQYF. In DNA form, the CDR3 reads TGTGCCAGCAGCCAAGATTACAGGGGGAACTACGAGCAGTACTTC.

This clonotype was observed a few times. The chain's CDR3 is CASSVESIYEQYV. As DNA, the CDR3 is TGTGCCAGCAGTGTAGAGTCTATATACGAGCAGTACGTC. V gene TRBV2 combines with J gene TRBJ2-7; D gene ambiguous. From germline, CDR1 is SNHLY and CDR2 FYNNEI. The CDR3 has 13 residues. Trimming removed 4 bases at V and 4 bases at J, with 11 bases between.

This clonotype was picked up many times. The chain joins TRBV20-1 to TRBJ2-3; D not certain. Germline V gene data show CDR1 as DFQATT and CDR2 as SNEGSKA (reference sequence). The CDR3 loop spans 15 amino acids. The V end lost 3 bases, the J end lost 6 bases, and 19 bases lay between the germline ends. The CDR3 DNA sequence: TGCAGTGCTAGGGGCCTTTTTGTAAGAAGGGATACGCAGTATTTT. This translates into CSARGLFVRRDTQYF.

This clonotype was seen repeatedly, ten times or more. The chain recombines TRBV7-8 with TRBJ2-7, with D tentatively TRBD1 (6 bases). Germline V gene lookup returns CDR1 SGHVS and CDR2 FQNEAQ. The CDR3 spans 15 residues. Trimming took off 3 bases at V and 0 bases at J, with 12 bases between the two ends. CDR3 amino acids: CASSFSGHHSYEQYF. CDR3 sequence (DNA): TGTGCCAGCAGCTTCTCGGGACACCACTCCTACGAGCAGTACTTC.

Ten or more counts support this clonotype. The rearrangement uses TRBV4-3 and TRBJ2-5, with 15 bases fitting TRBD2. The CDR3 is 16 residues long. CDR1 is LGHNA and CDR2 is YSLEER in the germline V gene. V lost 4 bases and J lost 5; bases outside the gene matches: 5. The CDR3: CASSPGLAGGAETQYF. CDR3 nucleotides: TGCGCCAGCAGCCCGGGACTAGCGGGGGGTGCTGAGACCCAGTACTTC.

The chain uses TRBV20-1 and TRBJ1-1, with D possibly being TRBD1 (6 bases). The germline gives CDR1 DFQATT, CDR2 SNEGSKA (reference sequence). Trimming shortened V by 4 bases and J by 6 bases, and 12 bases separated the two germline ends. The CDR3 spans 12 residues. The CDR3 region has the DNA TGCAGTGCTAACCGACAGGCCTCTGAAGCTTTCTTT. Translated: CSANRQASEAFF.

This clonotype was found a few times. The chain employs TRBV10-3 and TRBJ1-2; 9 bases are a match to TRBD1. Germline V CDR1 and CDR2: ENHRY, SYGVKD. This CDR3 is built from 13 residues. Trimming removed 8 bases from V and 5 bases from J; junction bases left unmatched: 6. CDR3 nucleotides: TGTGCCATCGCATCCGGGACAGGGTATGGCTACACCTTC. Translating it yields CAIASGTGYGYTF.

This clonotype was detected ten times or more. CDR3 nucleotides: TGTGCCAGCAGCCGACCTAGGGATACGCAGTATTTT. This translates into CASSRPRDTQYF. The chain joins TRBV7-2 to TRBJ2-3, with no clear D. Germline CDR1 is SGHTA and CDR2 is FQGNSA. The V and J ends lost 5 bases and 6 bases respectively, with 9 bases between them. CDR3 length: 12 amino acids.

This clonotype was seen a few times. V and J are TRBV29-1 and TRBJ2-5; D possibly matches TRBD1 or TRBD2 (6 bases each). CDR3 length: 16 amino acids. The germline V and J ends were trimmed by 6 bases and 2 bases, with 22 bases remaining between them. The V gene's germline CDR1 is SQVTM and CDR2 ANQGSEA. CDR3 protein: CSVPQSRGLRQETQYF. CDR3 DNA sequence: TGCAGCGTCCCCCAATCCCGGGGGCTCAGACAAGAGACCCAGTACTTC.

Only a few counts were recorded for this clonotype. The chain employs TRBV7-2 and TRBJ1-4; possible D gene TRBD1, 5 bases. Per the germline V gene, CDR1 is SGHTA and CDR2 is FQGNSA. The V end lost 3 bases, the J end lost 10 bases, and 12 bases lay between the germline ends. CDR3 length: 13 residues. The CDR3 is CASSLPGYGKLFF. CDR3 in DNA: TGTGCCAGCAGCTTGCCAGGGTATGGAAAACTGTTTTTT.

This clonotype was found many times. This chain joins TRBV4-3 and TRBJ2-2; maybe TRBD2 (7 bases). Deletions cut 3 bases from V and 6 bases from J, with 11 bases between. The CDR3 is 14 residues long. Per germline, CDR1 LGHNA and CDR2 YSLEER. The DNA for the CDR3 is TGCGCCAGCAGCCAGAACGGGGGGCCCGGGGAGCTGTTTTTT. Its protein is CASSQNGGPGELFF.

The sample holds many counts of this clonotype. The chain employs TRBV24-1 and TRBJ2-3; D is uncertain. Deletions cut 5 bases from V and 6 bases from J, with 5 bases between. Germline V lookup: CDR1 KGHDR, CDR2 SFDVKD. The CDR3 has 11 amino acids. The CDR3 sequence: CATSAHDTQYF. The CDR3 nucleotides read TGTGCCACCAGTGCTCATGATACGCAGTATTTT.

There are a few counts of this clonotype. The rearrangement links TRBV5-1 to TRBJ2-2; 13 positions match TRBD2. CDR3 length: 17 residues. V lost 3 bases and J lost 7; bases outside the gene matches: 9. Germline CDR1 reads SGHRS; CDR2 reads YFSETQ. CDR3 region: CASSSRLAGGASGELFF. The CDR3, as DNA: TGCGCCAGCAGCTCCCGACTAGCGGGGGGTGCCAGCGGGGAGCTGTTTTTT.

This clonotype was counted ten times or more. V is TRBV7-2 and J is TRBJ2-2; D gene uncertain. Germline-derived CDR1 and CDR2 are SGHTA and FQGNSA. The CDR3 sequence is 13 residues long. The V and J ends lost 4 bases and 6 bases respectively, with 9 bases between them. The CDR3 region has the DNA TGTGCCAGCAGCTGGCTAGGTCCCGGGGAGCTGTTTTTT. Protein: CASSWLGPGELFF.

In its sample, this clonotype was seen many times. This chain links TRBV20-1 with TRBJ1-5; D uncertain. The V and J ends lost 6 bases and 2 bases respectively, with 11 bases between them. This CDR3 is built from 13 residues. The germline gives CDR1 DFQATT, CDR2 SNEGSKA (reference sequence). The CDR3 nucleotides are TGCAGTGCCCACGTGGGAGGCAATCAGCCCCAGCATTTT. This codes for CSAHVGGNQPQHF.

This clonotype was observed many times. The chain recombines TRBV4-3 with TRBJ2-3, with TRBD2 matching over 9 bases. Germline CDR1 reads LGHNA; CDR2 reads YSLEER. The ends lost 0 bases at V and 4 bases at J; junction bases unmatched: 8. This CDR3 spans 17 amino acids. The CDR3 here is CASSQDVWSGGPDTQYF. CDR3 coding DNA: TGCGCCAGCAGCCAAGATGTTTGGAGCGGGGGGCCAGATACGCAGTATTTT.

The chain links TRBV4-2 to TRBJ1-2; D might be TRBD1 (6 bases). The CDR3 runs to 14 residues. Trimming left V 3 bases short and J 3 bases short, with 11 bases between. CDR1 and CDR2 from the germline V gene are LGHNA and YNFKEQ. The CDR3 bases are TGTGCCAGCAGCCACCCACAGGGAGACTATGGCTACACCTTC. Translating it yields CASSHPQGDYGYTF.

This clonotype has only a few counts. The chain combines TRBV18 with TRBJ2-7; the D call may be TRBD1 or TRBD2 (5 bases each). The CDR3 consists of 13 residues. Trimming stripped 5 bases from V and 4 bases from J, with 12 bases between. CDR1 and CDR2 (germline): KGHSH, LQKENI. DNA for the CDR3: TGTGCCAGCTCAGGGGGACGGGGATACGAGCAGTACGTC. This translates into CASSGGRGYEQYV.

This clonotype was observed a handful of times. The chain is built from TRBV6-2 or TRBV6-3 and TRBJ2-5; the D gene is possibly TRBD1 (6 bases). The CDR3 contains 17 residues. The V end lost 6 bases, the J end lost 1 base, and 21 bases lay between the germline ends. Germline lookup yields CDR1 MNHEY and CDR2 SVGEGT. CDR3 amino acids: CASSPSLRGGLQETQYF. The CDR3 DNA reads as TGTGCCAGCAGCCCGTCCCTCAGGGGCGGACTCCAAGAGACCCAGTACTTC.

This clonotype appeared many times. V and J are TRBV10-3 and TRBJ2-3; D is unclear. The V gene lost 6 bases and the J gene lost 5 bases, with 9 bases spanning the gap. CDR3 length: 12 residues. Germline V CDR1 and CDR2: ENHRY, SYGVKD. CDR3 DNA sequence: TGTGCCATCAGAGATGGAGTAGATACGCAGTATTTT. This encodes CAIRDGVDTQYF.

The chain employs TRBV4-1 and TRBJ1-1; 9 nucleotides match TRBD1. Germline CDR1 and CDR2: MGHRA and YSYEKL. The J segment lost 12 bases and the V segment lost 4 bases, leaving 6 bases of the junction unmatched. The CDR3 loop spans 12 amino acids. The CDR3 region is CASSPRDREPFF. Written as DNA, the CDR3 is TGCGCCAGCAGCCCCCGGGACAGGGAACCTTTCTTT.

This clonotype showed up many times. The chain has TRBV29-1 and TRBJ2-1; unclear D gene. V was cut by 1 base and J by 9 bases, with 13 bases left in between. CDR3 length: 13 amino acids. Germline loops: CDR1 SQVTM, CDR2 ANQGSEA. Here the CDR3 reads CSVEGPNRGEQFF. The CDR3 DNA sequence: TGCAGCGTTGAAGGGCCCAACAGAGGTGAGCAGTTCTTC.

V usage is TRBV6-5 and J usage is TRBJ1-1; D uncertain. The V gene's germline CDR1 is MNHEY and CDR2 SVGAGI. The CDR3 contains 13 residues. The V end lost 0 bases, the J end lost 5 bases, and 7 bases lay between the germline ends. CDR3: CASSYSGRTEAFF. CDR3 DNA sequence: TGTGCCAGCAGTTACTCCGGGAGAACTGAAGCTTTCTTT.

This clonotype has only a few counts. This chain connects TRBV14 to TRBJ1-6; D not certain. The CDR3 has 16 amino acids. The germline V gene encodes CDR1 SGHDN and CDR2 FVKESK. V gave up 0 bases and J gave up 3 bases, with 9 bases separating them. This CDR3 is CASSQDWQVYNSPLHF. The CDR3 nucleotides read TGTGCCAGCAGCCAAGATTGGCAGGTCTATAATTCACCCCTCCACTTT.